This T cell receptor (beta chain) was recovered during a study of T cells in Graves' hyperthyroidism and ophthalmopathy (dated by TCRdb to about 2019). Describing the broader study: TCR V-J signatures able to tell the groups apart were searched for in a discovery cohort of approximately 95 patients, of whom around 43 had Graves' ophthalmopathy and 57 had stable Graves' hyperthyroidism. The paper reports TCR Vbeta CDR3 sequencing of fewer than 150 peripheral blood samples: around 45 ophthalmopathy, fewer than 80 hyperthyroidism and some 17 progressor patients. For training and testing, the 100 or so patients in the discovery cohort were randomly divided in a 7:3 ratio. In addition, the study compared T-cell repertoires in thyroid tissue and in blood from about 6 Graves' hyperthyroidism patients. Prospective prediction of ophthalmopathy was tested in an independent validation cohort of fewer than 20 hyperthyroidism patients and 17 patients who later progressed to ophthalmopathy. Once sampling was done, hyperthyroidism patients were given methimazole at a starting dose of 30 mg daily, whereas ophthalmopathy patients were given high-dose intravenous methylprednisolone. Study-level results and caveats: Sample size was not statistically predetermined, and blinding of investigators to group allocation was not performed. Most expanded thyroid clonotypes (frequency above 0.001) were also detected in blood, suggesting blood repertoires may reflect thyroid immune responses. In validation, the model predicted progression to ophthalmopathy with 55% to 71% sensitivity and 72% to 75% specificity, a median of approximately 6.5 months before onset. Ophthalmopathy was separated from stable hyperthyroidism by a 13 V-J signature model, with around 88% sensitivity and roughly 84% specificity obtained in cross-validation and 80%/75% obtained in testing.

This clonotype was found many times. Its antigen is currently not known. The sample holds no much larger clone one base away, and base qualities are not on file. TCR beta CDR3 regions were amplified from RNA transcripts. The TCR CDR3 was subjected to a first round of RT-PCR using the HTBI primer set and the Qiagen OneStep RT-PCR kit. Libraries were constructed in a second round of multiplex PCR, after which size selection and purification were carried out. Sequencing of the libraries was done on an Illumina HiSeq2000 using paired-end 100 bp reads. Per the original workflow: SOAPnuke was used to process the raw data, removing reads that contained adapters or uncalled bases, had a mean Phred below 15, or lacked an exact match to the constant primer or identifier. High-quality paired reads were merged using COPE v1.2.5, and each unique nucleotide sequence was defined as a clonotype. MiTCR v1.1 was used to align clonotypes to the IMGT TRBV, TRBD and TRBJ reference segments. The analysis was restricted to V-J combinations with a frequency above 0.0001, which together covered 99.2% of the repertoires. A TCS score was defined as the ratio between F50 (clonal expansion) and ExV (chaos), using BLOSUM62-based TCRdist between CDR3 peptides within each V-J. Welch's t-statistics and random forest reduced 500 to 650 V-J features to 10 to 15, which were used in a naive Bayes classifier (R e1071). Thyroid-blood repertoire similarity was quantified with the Morisita-Horn index. Using fastp at Q25 and MiXCR, TCRdb reprocessed the public reads and kept productive beta chains. Entries are consolidated by CDR3 protein sequence, retaining the most common genes and DNA. These V and J calls originate from TCRdb's pipeline instead of the authors' own analysis. The sample data list around 580,000 distinct CDR3 sequences, and 35% to 55% of these were observed just once. The top ten constitute about 8.3% of the sample.

V drops 5 bases and J drops 0 bases, leaving 11 bases in between. Including cysteine and phenylalanine, the CDR3 has 13 amino acids. Just CDR3 DNA is preserved here, 39 bases in frame from base 1. Per the germline V gene, SQVTM is the CDR1 and ANQGSEA is the CDR2. Stable Graves' hyperthyroidism was defined as the absence of progression to ophthalmopathy over 18 months of follow-up. Hyperthyroidism patients were aged 18 to 65 years and newly diagnosed, with disease duration of less than 2 months. Patients with uncontrolled infections, other autoimmune diseases, pregnancy or lactation were excluded. Clinical symptoms, serum thyroxine and TRAb, thyroid ultrasound, and orbital computed tomography formed the basis for the diagnoses. Trizol reagent was used to extract total RNA, and RNA quality was then checked on an Agilent 2100 Bioanalyzer.

The chain uses TRBV29-1 and TRBJ2-7; matching of 6 bases hints at TRBD1 as the D gene. The sequenced sample consisted of peripheral blood or thyroid tissue (not recorded which). This clonotype was obtained from a woman between 18 and 30 years old with Graves' hyperthyroidism. This receptor has the CDR3 CSVSDRNSYEQYF. The nucleotide sequence reads TGCAGCGTTTCGGACAGAAACTCCTACGAGCAGTACTTC.